Below, one T cell receptor beta chain is given with its context. What it binds is not known. These data are taken from a study of Ad26.COV2.S vaccination and SARS-CoV-2 variants. Study background: The vaccine Ad26.COV2.S was put into the muscle once, or twice with 56 days between. General study findings and limits: In TCR breadth and depth analyses, total T cell responses may have been underestimated.

Stated treatment: 15 to 20 received Ad26.COV2.S at low or high dose, single or two shots; about 5 received placebo; per-sample allocation not given. Each sample was drawn 63 days after the first injection (of vaccine or placebo). In Boston, the donor was an adult between 18-55 years of age. Its platform was an Ad26 vector, and its expressed antigen was Wuhan-strain SARS-CoV-2 spike. Trimming took 0 bases from V and 0 from J, leaving 12 bases between them. Looked up from germline, CDR1 is SGHRS and CDR2 is YFSETQ. The length of the CDR3 is 16 residues. Only in-frame clones appear in the TCRdb table, and some are missing; sequencing was by immunoSEQ multiplex PCR. This table has hundreds of thousands of clones, about 90% appearing once.

The material was peripheral blood, obtained in a trial of Ad26.COV2.S vaccine versus placebo. This sequence joins TRBV5-1 and TRBJ1-2, with D hard to call. The receptor comes from a person aged 18-65 years who received the Ad26.COV2.S COVID-19 vaccine or a placebo. CDR3 protein: CASSLGSRQPNYGYTF. CDR3 nucleotides: TGCGCCAGCAGCTTGGGTTCCAGGCAACCTAACTATGGCTACACCTTC. Drawing the rest from reference TRBV5-1 and TRBJ1-2, the complete variable domain is KAGVTQTPRYLIKTRGQQVTLSCSPISGHRSVSWYQQTPGQGLQFLFEYFSETQRNKGNFPGRFSGRQFSNSRSEMNVSTLELGDSALYLCASSLGSRQPNYGYTFGSGTRLTVV.